This TCR beta chain was sequenced during a study of long-term antiretroviral therapy in people with HIV. CDR3 size: 15 residues. Losses at the gene ends were 5 bases for V and 2 bases for J; bases not matched to a gene: 2. The germline V gene encodes CDR1 SEHNR and CDR2 FQNEAQ (reference sequence). This clone is a singleton in its sample. Its target is not known. Sequencing relied on immunoSEQ assay v3.0, run at survey level. Sequencing was performed with immunoSEQ multiplex PCR; in TCRdb, only in-frame clones are kept and a portion is missing. This repertoire shows 45,000 or so clones, approximately 94% found once; its top ten account for approximately 2%. Study results and limitations: Clones that had undergone expansion before ART dominated the repertoire at all time points. Missing from the dataset were any data on ART adherence, viral resistance or therapy changes.

The specimen was unsorted PBMCs, collected 9 to 9.5 years after starting antiretroviral therapy. The source of this sequence is a man under 40 with HIV. This rearrangement joins TRBV7-9 to TRBJ2-6; 8 positions match TRBD1. Here the CDR3 reads CASSATGAGANVLTF. The CDR3 DNA follows: TGTGCCAGCAGCGCGACAGGGGCTGGGGCCAACGTCCTGACTTTC.